Presented here are 21 T cell receptor beta chains from one specimen sequenced in a study of cytomegalovirus exposure and HLA in healthy donors. PCR involved 60 Vbeta and 13 Jbeta primers. Assay used: immunoSEQ multiplex PCR; TCRdb lists only in-frame clones, some missing. The table shows more than 130,000 clones, with more than 75% occurring only once. The specimen was PBMCs. The source is a man aged 18 to 29 in good health and CMV-seronegative.

The CDR3 region has the DNA TGTGCCAGCAGCGAAAATTTTAGTGGAGGTAGCACAGATACGCAGTATTTT. Translated, it gives CASSENFSGGSTDTQYF. The chain uses TRBV9 and TRBJ2-3; a possible D gene is TRBD2 (5 bases). CDR3 size: 17 residues. Germline V lookup: CDR1 SGDLS, CDR2 YYNGEE. Trimming cost V 3 bases and J 0 bases, with 17 bases left between them.

This chain joins TRBV7-9 and TRBJ1-3; 7 bases match TRBD1. The CDR3 runs 15 residues. Germline CDR1 and CDR2: SEHNR and FQNEAQ (reference sequence). Trimming cost V 1 base and J 5 bases; bases outside gene matches: 5. The CDR3 is CASSLGDRERNTIYF. In nucleotides, the CDR3 is TGTGCCAGCAGCTTAGGAGACAGGGAACGAAACACCATATATTTT.

The V call is TRBV9, the J call TRBJ2-5; maybe TRBD2 (5 bases). Between the trimmed V and J ends, which lost 4 bases and 1 base, there was a span of 11 bases. This CDR3 spans 14 amino acids. The germline gives CDR1 SGDLS, CDR2 YYNGEE. As DNA, the CDR3 is TGTGCCAGCAGCCCCCCCGCGGGCCAAGAGACCCAGTACTTC. Translating it yields CASSPPAGQETQYF.

The V and J genes are TRBV6-5 and TRBJ1-4, with 7 positions matching TRBD1. The CDR3 runs to 15 residues. In germline, CDR1 is MNHEY, CDR2 SVGAGI. The V segment lost 6 bases and the J segment 2 bases; nucleotides outside the gene matches: 6. CDR3 amino acids: CASRPVGQTNEKLFF. Here the CDR3 DNA reads TGTGCCAGCAGACCAGTGGGACAGACTAATGAAAAACTGTTTTTT.

The chain links TRBV27 to TRBJ2-7, with D possibly TRBD1 on 5 matching bases. The CDR3 runs to 13 residues. V was clipped by 9 bases and J by 1 base, with 13 bases between them. The germline gives CDR1 MNHEY, CDR2 SMNVEV (reference sequence). The CDR3 protein is CASAVGVSYEQYF. The CDR3 DNA sequence: TGTGCCAGTGCTGTAGGGGTTTCCTACGAGCAGTACTTC.

This chain joins TRBV13 and TRBJ1-2, with 7 nucleotides matching TRBD1. Germline CDR1 and CDR2: PRHDT and FYEKMQ (reference sequence). J was trimmed by 5 bases and V by 8 bases; bases with no gene match: 14. The CDR3 loop spans 15 amino acids. As DNA, the CDR3 is TGTGCCAGCGGTTCCCCCGGGACAGCGATTTATGGCTACACCTTC. Translation gives CASGSPGTAIYGYTF.

This sequence joins TRBV6-1 and TRBJ2-5; D gene ambiguous. The CDR3 length is 12 residues. Germline CDR1 MNHNS, CDR2 SASEGT. V was clipped by 7 bases and J by 5 bases, with 11 bases between them. CDR3 region: CASTNGLETQYF. CDR3 DNA sequence: TGTGCCAGCACTAACGGGTTGGAGACCCAGTACTTC.

This chain connects TRBV6-5 to TRBJ1-6, with a weak D call TRBD1 (6 bases). The CDR3 is 15 amino acids. Germline V gene sequence: CDR1 MNHEY, CDR2 SVGAGI. The ends were cut back, 2 bases at V and 6 bases at J, with 11 bases in the middle. The CDR3 DNA reads as TGTGCCAGCAGTTACGGGGGGGCTCGTAATTCACCCCTCCACTTT. Its translation: CASSYGGARNSPLHF.

The chain carries TRBV19 and TRBJ2-7; TRBD1 matches at 9 bases. V trimming: 5 bases; J trimming: 3 bases; junction bases outside the gene matches: 11. The CDR3 consists of 16 residues. The germline CDR1 and CDR2 sequences are LNHDA and SQIVND (reference sequence). The CDR3 is CASSAPGQGKGYEQYF. CDR3 sequence (DNA): TGTGCCAGTAGTGCGCCGGGACAGGGTAAGGGCTACGAGCAGTACTTC.

DNA of the CDR3: TGCGCCAGCAGCTTGGAAGGGGGAAAGGGAAGTGGCTACACCTTC. It specifies CASSLEGGKGSGYTF. The chain uses TRBV5-1 and TRBJ1-2; D may be TRBD1 (6 bases). The germline gives CDR1 SGHRS, CDR2 YFSETQ. Trimming took off 0 bases at V and 7 bases at J, with 16 bases between the two ends. The CDR3 consists of 15 residues.

A few counts support this clone. The gene calls are TRBV6-5 and TRBJ2-7; D is possibly TRBD1 (5 bases). CDR1 and CDR2 from the germline V gene are MNHEY and SVGAGI. V lost 4 bases and J 2 bases, leaving 15 bases between the germline ends. The CDR3 consists of 15 residues. Here the CDR3 reads CASSSFMAGTYEQYF. The DNA for the CDR3 is TGTGCCAGCAGTTCGTTTATGGCAGGGACCTACGAGCAGTACTTC.

The rearrangement uses TRBV2 and TRBJ1-1, with D hard to call. CDR1 is SNHLY and CDR2 is FYNNEI in the germline V gene. The CDR3 totals 13 residues. Trimming removed 7 bases at V and 5 bases at J, with 14 bases between. The CDR3 here is CASNLDPGTEAFF. The CDR3 nucleotides read TGTGCCAGCAATCTGGACCCGGGGACTGAAGCTTTCTTT.

This sequence joins TRBV4-1 and TRBJ2-3; 16 bases match TRBD2. Trimming took 4 bases from V and 12 from J; bases not matched to a gene: 13. The CDR3 runs 17 residues. The germline V gene has CDR1 MGHRA and CDR2 YSYEKL. The CDR3 loop is CASSPSPGLAGGPSQYF. The CDR3 DNA reads TGCGCCAGCAGCCCCTCTCCGGGACTAGCGGGAGGGCCTTCACAGTATTTT.

V gene TRBV5-1 combines with J gene TRBJ2-5; the match to TRBD2 covers 13 bases. The CDR3 covers 19 residues. V dropped 4 bases and J dropped 0; count of bases not matched to a gene: 12. The germline V gene encodes CDR1 SGHRS and CDR2 YFSETQ. The CDR3 region is CASSAGLAGMATYQETQYF. The DNA of the CDR3 is TGCGCCAGCAGCGCGGGACTAGCGGGAATGGCGACTTACCAAGAGACCCAGTACTTC.

This sequence joins TRBV6-4 and TRBJ2-1, with TRBD2 identical over 9 bases. The length of the CDR3 is 15 residues. V lost 3 bases and J lost 4; bases outside the gene matches: 4. The germline V gene has CDR1 MRHNA and CDR2 SNTAGT. The chain's CDR3 is CASSETTSGYNEQFF. CDR3 DNA sequence: TGTGCCAGCAGTGAAACGACTAGCGGATACAATGAGCAGTTCTTC.

This clone came up a few times. This chain uses TRBV5-1 with TRBJ2-5, with a tentative D call TRBD2 (6 bases). The CDR3 has 14 amino acids. Trimming took off 4 bases at V and 11 bases at J, with 21 bases between the two ends. Germline V CDR1 and CDR2: SGHRS, YFSETQ. The CDR3 loop reads CASSPLGGSVEQYF. In DNA, the CDR3 is TGCGCCAGCAGCCCTCTCGGAGGGTCGGTGGAGCAGTACTTC.

The sample holds a few counts of this clone. The chain couples TRBV7-9 to TRBJ1-4; D is unresolved. CDR1 is SEHNR and CDR2 is FQNEAQ in the germline V gene (reference sequence). This CDR3 contains 14 residues. The V and J ends lost 8 bases and 0 bases respectively, with 10 bases between them. CDR3 amino acids: CASGQTPTNEKLFF. CDR3 nucleotides: TGTGCCAGCGGGCAGACGCCAACTAATGAAAAACTGTTTTTT. Looking up the rest from reference TRBV7-9 and TRBJ1-4 gives the full variable domain: DTGVSQNPRHKITKRGQNVTFRCDPISEHNRLYWYRQTLGQGPEFLTYFQNEAQLEKSRLLSDRFSAERPKGSFSTLEIQRTEQGDSAMYLCASGQTPTNEKLFFGSGTQLSVL.

The CDR3 bases are TGCAGCGTCAAACCGGGACAGGGCAATCAGCCCCAGCATTTT. Translation: CSVKPGQGNQPQHF. The chain couples TRBV29-1 to TRBJ1-5; 8 nucleotides line up with TRBD1. The germline CDR1 and CDR2 sequences are SQVTM and ANQGSEA. This CDR3 contains 14 residues. With 6 bases clipped from V and 2 bases from J, the junction kept 6 bases outside the gene matches.

J is TRBJ2-7 and V is TRBV5-4; TRBD2 matches at 7 bases. The CDR3 runs to 14 residues. The V segment lost 1 base and the J segment 9 bases; nucleotides outside the gene matches: 10. Germline CDR1 reads SGHNT; CDR2 reads YYREEE (reference sequence). The chain's CDR3 is CASSLMGGRGLQYF. The DNA of the CDR3 is TGTGCCAGCAGCTTGATGGGCGGGAGAGGGCTGCAGTACTTC.

The V and J genes are TRBV19 and TRBJ2-5, with TRBD2 as a possible D gene (5 bases). The end of the DNA fits TRBJ2-7 better, so the J call may be wrong. Germline assignment: CDR1 LNHDA and CDR2 SQIVND (reference sequence). The CDR3 has 17 residues. The CDR3 protein is CASSPPAGGKLSYEQYF. CDR3 nucleotides: TGTGCCAGTAGCCCCCCCGCCGGAGGAAAACTCTCCTACGAGCAGTACTTC.

The chain employs TRBV5-1 and TRBJ2-1; TRBD1 is a possible D gene (7 bases). The CDR3 contains 15 residues. Trimming left V 4 bases short and J 7 bases short, with 18 bases between. Looked up from germline, CDR1 is SGHRS and CDR2 is YFSETQ. CDR3 nucleotide sequence: TGCGCCAGCAGCGATATCTCAGGGGGAGGAAATGAGCAGTTCTTC. Its translation: CASSDISGGGNEQFF.